This T cell receptor (beta chain) was identified in a study of T cell responses to AZD1222 COVID-19 vaccine. Findings of the study overall: Breadth and depth of Spike-specific TCRs rose after two AZD1222 doses. Clonal diversity may have been underestimated, and the donors were mostly white British, with more females than males. Only five or six AZD1222 recipients tested seropositive at baseline. Without day 14 samples, only post-peak T cell repertoires were studied.

Profiling relied on immunoSEQ multiplex PCR, and the TCRdb table lists in-frame clones only, not all of them. The sample includes 100,000 to 120,000 clones, around 81% of them seen just once. After removal of 1 base from V and 16 bases from J, the junction contained 8 bases not matched to a gene. This CDR3 is built from 13 residues. CDR1 is MNHEY, CDR2 SMNVEV, per germline (reference sequence). As concerns this clone: Its antigen is not known.

The genes are TRBV27 and TRBJ1-3; 9 nucleotides line up with TRBD1. The origin of this receptor is an adult in good health. The sample was peripheral blood, taken on day 0 of AZD1222 vaccination. CDR3 region: CASSLLNRGQGYF. In DNA form, the CDR3 reads TGTGCCAGCAGTTTATTGAACCGGGGACAGGGCTATTTT.